The T cell receptor beta chain under discussion was sequenced for a study of CD4 and CD8 cells across lung adenocarcinoma regions. Sample share makes this clonotype medium-sized. Samples came from patients with localized non-small cell lung adenocarcinoma. TCRdb analysed the PCR reads with MiXCR anew, one entry per CDR3 protein. The sample includes 3,000 to 3,500 distinct CDR3 sequences, 58% of them seen just once. Germline CDR1 SGHRS, CDR2 YFSETQ. The CDR3 runs to 16 residues. Trimming at V came to 0 bases and at J to 8 bases, leaving 9 bases not matched to a gene. This TCR came from a female donor with lung adenocarcinoma. The CD4 and CD8 labels of this study may be unreliable. Input material: CD4+ T cells from the center of a lung tumor. The chain has TRBV5-1 and TRBJ2-1, with TRBD1 matching 9 bases. Here the CDR3 DNA reads TGCGCCAGCAGCTTGGAGGGACAGGGCCCCCTCGATGAGCAGTTCTTC. Translating it yields CASSLEGQGPLDEQFF.